These T cell receptor beta chains were read from a single sample in a study of blood T cell repertoires in COVID-19. Generated by immunoSEQ multiplex PCR, the TCRdb table keeps only in-frame clones and is missing some. The repertoire holds 300,000 to 450,000 clones, with roughly 86% as singletons. The sequenced material came from peripheral blood. Receptor source: a human donor with acute or convalescent COVID-19. The donor label of this sample is uncertain. CDR3s include the opening cysteine and the closing phenylalanine or tryptophan. Fields, in order: J gene, clone size, V gene, D gene, CDR3 protein, CDR3 DNA. A D gene is named only where the DNA matches it firmly. A clone size is listed for some rows: how often the clone was seen (once, few, many), or a class if it is expanded.

j_gene: TRBJ1-5; abundance: .; v_gene: TRBV19; d_gene: .; CDR3aa: CASSRQVTEPQHF; CDR3nt: TGTGCCAGTAGCCGACAGGTTACTGAGCCCCAGCATTTT
j_gene: TRBJ2-1; abundance: .; v_gene: TRBV5-1; d_gene: .; CDR3aa: CASSLGGGRTNEQFF; CDR3nt: TGCGCCAGCAGCTTGGGTGGGGGCAGGACGAATGAGCAGTTCTTC
j_gene: TRBJ1-3; abundance: .; v_gene: TRBV5-6; d_gene: TRBD1; CDR3aa: CASSPRQGVGNTIYF; CDR3nt: TGTGCCAGCAGCCCACGACAGGGGGTCGGAAACACCATATATTTT
j_gene: TRBJ2-1; abundance: .; v_gene: TRBV28; d_gene: .; CDR3aa: CASTPEMLGHSNEQFF; CDR3nt: TGTGCCAGCACTCCGGAGATGCTAGGCCATAGTAATGAGCAGTTCTTC
j_gene: TRBJ1-1; abundance: .; v_gene: TRBV29-1; d_gene: .; CDR3aa: CSVSLNTEAFF; CDR3nt: TGCAGCGTTTCTCTGAACACTGAAGCTTTCTTT
j_gene: TRBJ1-4; abundance: .; v_gene: TRBV7-6; d_gene: .; CDR3aa: CASSLRVGETATNEKLFF; CDR3nt: TGTGCCAGCAGCTTACGGGTGGGAGAAACTGCAACTAATGAAAAACTGTTTTTT
j_gene: TRBJ2-7; abundance: .; v_gene: TRBV14; d_gene: .; CDR3aa: CASSYRDIAHEQYF; CDR3nt: TGTGCCAGCAGCTACCGGGACATAGCCCACGAGCAGTACTTC
j_gene: TRBJ2-2; abundance: few; v_gene: TRBV7-2; d_gene: TRBD2; CDR3aa: CASSSLPSGRVTGELFF; CDR3nt: TGTGCCAGCAGCTCTCTCCCTAGCGGGAGAGTTACCGGGGAGCTGTTTTTT
j_gene: TRBJ2-1; abundance: .; v_gene: TRBV5-1; d_gene: .; CDR3aa: CASSLIGQGIGNEQFF; CDR3nt: TGCGCCAGCAGCTTAATCGGCCAGGGGATTGGCAATGAGCAGTTCTTC
j_gene: TRBJ2-7; abundance: .; v_gene: TRBV6-2/TRBV6-3; d_gene: .; CDR3aa: CASSYSSAASGEQYF; CDR3nt: TGTGCCAGCAGTTACTCGTCGGCAGCGTCCGGGGAGCAGTACTTC
j_gene: TRBJ1-1; abundance: .; v_gene: TRBV19; d_gene: .; CDR3aa: CASSITRDQRFSVAFF; CDR3nt: TGTGCCAGTAGTATCACCAGGGATCAACGTTTCTCCGTAGCTTTCTTT
j_gene: TRBJ2-6; abundance: .; v_gene: TRBV5-4; d_gene: TRBD2; CDR3aa: CASRAGALSGANVLTF; CDR3nt: TGTGCCAGCCGAGCGGGAGCTCTCTCTGGGGCCAACGTCCTGACTTTC
j_gene: TRBJ2-1; abundance: .; v_gene: TRBV11-2; d_gene: .; CDR3aa: CASSLVRTEQREQFF; CDR3nt: TGTGCCAGCAGCTTAGTCCGGACAGAACAACGTGAGCAGTTCTTC
j_gene: TRBJ1-4; abundance: .; v_gene: TRBV11-2; d_gene: .; CDR3aa: CASSLEGSPGPEKLFF; CDR3nt: TGTGCCAGCAGCTTAGAAGGATCGCCAGGGCCTGAAAAACTGTTTTTT
j_gene: TRBJ1-2; abundance: .; v_gene: TRBV6-6; d_gene: .; CDR3aa: CASSYIGNTNYGYTF; CDR3nt: TGTGCCAGCAGTTATATCGGGAACACTAACTATGGCTACACCTTC
j_gene: TRBJ2-7; abundance: .; v_gene: TRBV27; d_gene: .; CDR3aa: CASSSSRDKYEQYF; CDR3nt: TGTGCCAGCAGTTCGTCCCGGGACAAGTACGAGCAGTACTTC
j_gene: TRBJ2-3; abundance: .; v_gene: TRBV2; d_gene: TRBD2; CDR3aa: CASSESGGSTDTQYF; CDR3nt: TGTGCCAGCAGTGAAAGCGGGGGGAGCACAGATACGCAGTATTTT
j_gene: TRBJ1-2; abundance: .; v_gene: TRBV2; d_gene: .; CDR3aa: CASSEWVEAGGYTF; CDR3nt: TGTGCCAGCAGTGAATGGGTCGAAGCGGGCGGCTACACCTTC
j_gene: TRBJ1-2; abundance: .; v_gene: TRBV5-5; d_gene: TRBD1; CDR3aa: CASSSWTGRNGYTF; CDR3nt: TGTGCCAGCAGCTCCTGGACAGGGAGGAATGGCTACACCTTC
j_gene: TRBJ1-1; abundance: .; v_gene: TRBV25-1; d_gene: TRBD1; CDR3aa: CASSEPGTANTEAFF; CDR3nt: TGTGCCAGCAGTGAACCCGGGACAGCGAACACTGAAGCTTTCTTT
j_gene: TRBJ2-7; abundance: .; v_gene: TRBV5-5; d_gene: TRBD1; CDR3aa: CASSRTGGSYEQYF; CDR3nt: TGTGCCAGCAGCAGGACAGGGGGGTCCTACGAGCAGTACTTC
j_gene: TRBJ2-2; abundance: .; v_gene: TRBV30; d_gene: .; CDR3aa: CAWSRDTGELFF; CDR3nt: TGTGCCTGGAGTCGGGACACCGGGGAGCTGTTTTTT